This TCR beta chain comes out of a study of blood T cell repertoires in COVID-19. Sequencing was performed with immunoSEQ multiplex PCR; in TCRdb, only in-frame clones are kept and a portion is missing. The sample shows around 300,000 clones, around 90% of them seen only once. The recovered donors of Cohort 3 showed two negative PCRs, clearance, or symptom resolution. This CDR3 is 15 amino acids long. The germline V gene has CDR1 SGHRS and CDR2 YFSETQ. Trimming at V came to 5 bases and at J to 1 base, leaving 6 bases not matched to a gene. Input material: PBMCs or T cells enriched from blood (not recorded which). The chain couples TRBV5-1 to TRBJ1-1; TRBD1 matches at 9 bases. This receptor was identified in a middle-aged woman who had recovered from COVID-19. CDR3 DNA sequence: TGCGCCAGCAGTTGGAAGGGACAGGGGAACACTGAAGCTTTCTTT. It specifies CASSWKGQGNTEAFF.